This TCR beta chain was sequenced during a study of Ad26.COV2.S vaccination and SARS-CoV-2 variants. About the research overall: Trial arm assignment for the donor was COV1001 Ad26.COV2.S. The authors gave Ad26.COV2.S intramuscularly, either once or twice 56 days apart.

The CDR3 is made up of 16 amino acids. V was pared by 3 bases and J by 3 bases, with 15 bases between. Germline CDR1 and CDR2: SGHRS and YFSETQ. This table comes from immunoSEQ multiplex PCR, and its TCRdb copy is limited to in-frame clones, with some not included. The sample lists a few hundred thousand clones, more than 75% seen once, with roughly 3.1% in the top ten. Regarding the study as a whole: Reportedly, spike-specific CD8+ and CD4+ T cell responses achieved substantial breadth once vaccination had taken place.

The treatment here: roughly 18 received Ad26.COV2.S at low or high dose, single or two shots; about 5 received placebo; per-sample allocation not given. Samples analyzed were those drawn on day 63 after the first vaccine or placebo injection. Boston provided a donor who was an adult aged 18-55 years. Worth noting for this clone: Its antigen remains unidentified.

The chain couples TRBV5-1 to TRBJ1-4; D possibly corresponds to TRBD1 (5 bases). Sequenced material: peripheral blood, taken in a trial of Ad26.COV2.S vaccine versus placebo. This receptor was obtained from a person aged 18-60 years who received the Ad26.COV2.S COVID-19 vaccine or a placebo. Here the CDR3 DNA reads TGCGCCAGCAGCTGGGCCAGCGGGACTTCTAATGAAAAACTGTTTTTT. Translated, it gives CASSWASGTSNEKLFF. Complete variable domain (other parts from reference TRBV5-1 and TRBJ1-4): KAGVTQTPRYLIKTRGQQVTLSCSPISGHRSVSWYQQTPGQGLQFLFEYFSETQRNKGNFPGRFSGRQFSNSRSEMNVSTLELGDSALYLCASSWASGTSNEKLFFGSGTQLSVL.